The 27 T cell receptor beta chains reported below all come from one sample, sequenced in a study of tumor and adjacent non-tumor tissue in lung cancer. The library came from three nested PCR rounds adapted from ARM-PCR protocols. TCRdb passed the multiplex PCR reads through MiXCR, listing each CDR3 protein once. The sample lists about 100,000 distinct CDR3 sequences; more than 55% were seen once. No cell sorting was done before RNA was extracted from the tissue. This non-tumor lung sample came from over 3 cm beyond the tumor edge. Sequencing used distant non-tumor lung tissue. Source of these receptors: a man aged 30 to 45 with non-small cell lung cancer.

The chain couples TRBV6-1 to TRBJ1-2, with 8 bases fitting TRBD1. The CDR3 is 15 amino acids. CDR1 and CDR2 (germline): MNHNS, SASEGT. The V segment lost 4 bases and the J segment 7 bases; nucleotides outside the gene matches: 11. The CDR3 sequence is CASSGFGQGDVGYTF. The CDR3 DNA is TGTGCCAGCAGTGGATTCGGACAGGGTGATGTTGGCTACACCTTC.

Turning to this clonotype: It is likely a read error, because the conserved phenylalanine at the end of the CDR3 is missing. Here the CDR3 reads CSAVTSPTDTQYS. The CDR3 nucleotides read TGCAGCGCAGTGACTAGCCCCACAGATACACAGTATTCT. This chain joins TRBV29-1 and TRBJ2-3; TRBD2 matches 7 bases. The germline V gene encodes CDR1 SQVTM and CDR2 ANQGSEA. This CDR3 contains 13 residues.

As regards this clonotype: A junction end diverges from the germline sequence, so it may reflect a read error. The chain recombines TRBV13 with TRBJ2-1, with 8 positions matching TRBD2. This CDR3 contains 18 residues. Germline V gene data show CDR1 as PRHDT and CDR2 as FYEKMQ (reference sequence). This chain's CDR3 is CTSSSTGTSGRAYNEQFF. The CDR3 nucleotides are TGTACCAGCAGCTCAACAGGGACTAGTGGGAGAGCCTACAATGAGCAGTTCTTC.

As to this clonotype: One junction end disagrees with the germline gene, perhaps due to a read error. The rearrangement uses TRBV6-1 and TRBJ2-5, with 7 nucleotides matching TRBD1. In germline, CDR1 is MNHNS, CDR2 SASEGT. The CDR3 is made up of 14 amino acids. CDR3 protein: CASSSDRVWETQYF. CDR3 nucleotides: TGTGCCAGCAGTTCCGACAGGGTATGGGAGACTCAGTACTTC.

This clonotype was counted ten times or more. The V call is TRBV12-3 or TRBV12-4, the J call TRBJ2-1, with 11 nucleotides matching TRBD1. The CDR3 has 12 amino acids. V lost 6 bases, J lost 15 bases, and 7 bases stayed unmatched. CDR3 region: CASSRDRGAVFF. The CDR3, as DNA: TGTGCCAGCAGCAGGGACAGGGGGGCGGTGTTCTTC.

In its sample, this clonotype was seen many times. The chain links TRBV12-3 or TRBV12-4 to TRBJ1-1; no clear D. The CDR3 runs to 15 residues. The germline V and J ends were trimmed by 1 base and 1 base, with 10 bases remaining between them. CDR3 nucleotide sequence: TGTGCCAGCAGTTTAGACCCAGGCCCGAACACTGAAGCTTTCTTT. It codes for CASSLDPGPNTEAFF.

Concerning this clonotype itself: The junction shows a germline mismatch at one end, possibly a read error. The chain uses TRBV4-1 and TRBJ1-1, with 7 bases that match TRBD1. Germline V gene data show CDR1 as MGHRA and CDR2 as YSYEKL. This CDR3 spans 16 amino acids. CDR3 in DNA: TGCCCCAGCGGCCAAGATATATACAGGGGAGGCACTGAAGCTTTCTTT. Protein: CPSGQDIYRGGTEAFF.

This clonotype was counted a few times. The J gene is TRBJ2-1, the V gene TRBV7-9, with D possibly matching TRBD2 (9 bases). This CDR3 has 16 residues. CDR1 is SEHNR and CDR2 is FQNEAQ in the germline V gene (reference sequence). V was cut by 7 bases and J by 4 bases, with 20 bases left in between. The CDR3: CASISRGREGYNEQFF. CDR3 in DNA: TGTGCCAGCATTTCCAGGGGGCGGGAGGGTTACAATGAGCAGTTCTTC.

In the case of this clonotype: One junction end disagrees with the germline gene, perhaps due to a read error. The gene calls are TRBV11-2 and TRBJ2-1; TRBD2 matches 11 bases. The CDR3 extends over 15 amino acids. Germline values: CDR1 SGHAT, CDR2 FQNNGV. DNA for the CDR3: TGTGCCAGCAGCATGGGGACTAGCGGATACAATGAGCAATTCTTC. Its protein product is CASSMGTSGYNEQFF.

With respect to this clonotype: The CDR3 does not close with the conserved phenylalanine or tryptophan, likely indicating a read error. The V call is TRBV29-1, the J call TRBJ1-2, with D perhaps TRBD1 (5 bases). CDR1 and CDR2 from the germline V gene are SQVTM and ANQGSEA. The CDR3 has 14 amino acids. Trimming pared 4 bases from V and 11 bases from J, leaving 23 bases between. CDR3 sequence (DNA): TGCAGCGTTGCCCGGGACGGAAATAACTATGATTACACCTCC. This sequence encodes CSVARDGNNYDYTS.

A word on this clonotype: The CDR3 carries no conserved terminal phenylalanine or tryptophan, so it likely arises from a read error. The chain joins TRBV4-2 to TRBJ2-1, with D unresolved. CDR1 and CDR2 (germline): LGHNA, YNFKEQ. This CDR3 comprises 14 residues. CDR3 residues: CASSQAGAYNEQFS. The CDR3 DNA follows: TGTGCTAGCAGCCAAGCTGGAGCCTACAATGAGCAGTTCTCC.

This clonotype was observed many times. V is TRBV4-3 and J is TRBJ1-6, with a tentative D call TRBD1 (5 bases). Germline V gives CDR1 LGHNA, CDR2 YSLEER. The CDR3 covers 15 residues. V lost 0 bases and J lost 10, with 13 bases in between. CDR3 sequence (DNA): TGCGCCAGCAGCCAAGATGGCCAGGGCCGATCACCCCTCCACTTT. Amino acids: CASSQDGQGRSPLHF.

This clonotype was detected once. One junction end disagrees with the germline gene, perhaps due to a read error. The rearrangement links TRBV6-1 to TRBJ2-2; D may be TRBD1 (6 bases). The CDR3 has 15 amino acids. The germline gives CDR1 MNHNS, CDR2 SASEGT. Here the CDR3 DNA reads TGTGCCAGCAGGGCCGACAGGCTGAACACCCGGGAGCTGTTTTTT. It is translated as CASRADRLNTRELFF.

Only one count was recorded for this clonotype. A junction end diverges from the germline sequence, so it may reflect a read error. The CDR3 DNA is TGTGCCAGCAGCTTAGAGGGGGGGGTGAACACAGATAGGCAGTATTTT. It codes for CASSLEGGVNTDRQYF. V usage is TRBV11-3 and J usage is TRBJ2-3, with 7 bases aligning to TRBD2. The CDR3 is 16 residues long. The germline V gene has CDR1 SGHNT and CDR2 YENEEA.

As for this clonotype: In this CDR3 the conserved last residue, phenylalanine or tryptophan, is missing, so a read error is likely. The V gene is TRBV29-1, the J gene TRBJ1-5, with 11 bases that match TRBD1. Trimming cost V 6 bases and J 6 bases; bases outside gene matches: 7. The CDR3 loop spans 14 amino acids. Per the germline V gene, CDR1 is SQVTM and CDR2 is ANQGSEA. This CDR3 reads CSVGTGGVIQPQHI. Written as DNA, the CDR3 is TGCAGCGTGGGGACAGGGGGTGTCATTCAGCCCCAGCATATT.

About this clonotype itself: Sequence at one end of the junction differs from germline and may be a read error. The V call is TRBV5-6, the J call TRBJ2-3; D perhaps matches TRBD2 (6 bases). CDR3 size: 16 residues. Germline CDR1 reads SGHDT; CDR2 reads YYEEEE. CDR3: CASSRWTEDYTDTQFF. The CDR3 nucleotides are TGTGCCAGCAGCCGTTGGACGGAGGACTACACAGATACGCAGTTTTTT.

Points on this clonotype: This CDR3 is missing its conserved last phenylalanine or tryptophan, likely due to a read error. The DNA is left out, because the CDR3 cannot be placed on it with certainty; the CDR3 is given as TCRdb lists it. This chain connects TRBV5-1 to TRBJ2-1; TRBD1, as called in the table, went unchecked against the DNA. Per germline, CDR1 SGHRS and CDR2 YFSETQ. The CDR3 length is 13 residues, termini included. This CDR3 reads CASSVGDTLELFS.

This clonotype was seen a handful of times. One base away lies a much larger clone, so this may be a sequencing read error. V usage is TRBV20-1 and J usage is TRBJ1-1, with a tentative D call TRBD1 (6 bases). CDR1 and CDR2 (germline): DFQATT, SNEGSKA (reference sequence). The CDR3 has 14 residues. The CDR3 bases are TGCAGTGCTAGTGCGGGGGGCGCGCTCACTGAAGCTTTATTT. Encoded protein: CSASAGGALTEALF.

This clonotype was recorded once. Since the CDR3 does not end with the conserved phenylalanine or tryptophan, this likely comes from a read error. The V call is TRBV4-2, the J call TRBJ2-7, with D maybe TRBD1 (6 bases). The CDR3 runs to 16 residues. Germline V CDR1 and CDR2: LGHNA, YNFKEQ. The CDR3 region has the DNA TGTGTCAGCAGCCAAGAACGGACAGATCTATCCTACGAGCAGTACTCC. This translates into CVSSQERTDLSYEQYS.

This chain links TRBV20-1 with TRBJ2-5; 7 nucleotides align to TRBD1. CDR3 length equals 14 residues. Germline assignment: CDR1 DFQATT and CDR2 SNEGSKA (reference sequence). V shed 1 base, J shed 1 base, and the junction held 3 bases outside the gene matches. In DNA, the CDR3 is TGCAGTGCTAGAGCGACAGGGTCCCAAGAGACCCAGTACTTC. It is translated as CSARATGSQETQYF.

Comment on this clonotype: The final CDR3 position lacks the conserved phenylalanine or tryptophan, pointing to a likely read error. The V and J genes are TRBV5-4 and TRBJ2-5; 9 nucleotides agree with TRBD2. This CDR3 is 15 amino acids long. The V segment lost 2 bases and the J segment 3 bases; nucleotides outside the gene matches: 5. In germline, CDR1 is SGHNT, CDR2 YYREEE (reference sequence). This CDR3 is CASSFALAGEETQYL. CDR3 nucleotide sequence: TGTGCCAGCAGCTTCGCTTTAGCGGGGGAAGAGACCCAGTACCTC.

The table lists this clonotype with a few counts. Possible read error: a much larger clone is one base away. The chain carries TRBV20-1 and TRBJ2-7; 7 bases agree with TRBD2. The germline V gene has CDR1 DFQATT and CDR2 SNEGSKA (reference sequence). The CDR3 runs 16 residues. V shed 6 bases, J shed 1 base, and the junction held 15 bases outside the gene matches. The CDR3 DNA reads TGCAGTGCCCTCCGGACTAACGGGGGGTTTTCCTACGAGCAGTACTTC. It specifies CSALRTNGGFSYEQYF.

The chain recombines TRBV20-1 with TRBJ1-6; no definite D call. Germline V gene sequence: CDR1 DFQATT, CDR2 SNEGSKA (reference sequence). The CDR3 runs to 14 residues. CDR3 protein: CSAGIDKNNSPLHF. DNA for the CDR3: TGCAGCGCTGGAATTGACAAAAATAATTCACCCCTCCACTTT.

As for this clonotype: At one end, the junction sequence differs from germline, possibly due to a read error. CDR3 loop: CARSRDTAGEQYF. CDR3 nucleotide sequence: TGTGCCAGAAGCCGGGACACCGCGGGCGAGCAATACTTC. This chain links TRBV12-3 or TRBV12-4 with TRBJ2-7; perhaps TRBD1 as D (6 bases). The CDR3 extends over 13 amino acids.

The chain is built from TRBV11-1 and TRBJ1-2, with 8 bases that match TRBD1. CDR1 is SGHAT, CDR2 FQDESV, per germline (reference sequence). CDR3 length: 14 residues. V shed 5 bases, J shed 4 bases, and the junction held 6 bases outside the gene matches. The CDR3 is CASSVDRGGYGYTF. DNA of the CDR3: TGTGCCAGCAGCGTCGACAGGGGAGGCTATGGCTACACCTTC.

This clonotype was found many times. The chain carries TRBV6-5 and TRBJ2-7, with 13 bases lining up with TRBD2. Germline CDR1 is MNHEY and CDR2 is SVGAGI. The CDR3 extends over 13 amino acids. Unmatched junction bases numbered 3, after V lost 6 bases and J lost 7 bases. CDR3 nucleotides: TGTGCCAGCAGGTTGGGACTAGCGGGGGAGCAGTACTTC. Its translation: CASRLGLAGEQYF.

For this clonotype: At one boundary the junction diverges from the germline segment, which might be a read error. The genes are TRBV11-2 and TRBJ2-1; TRBD1 agrees at 7 bases. This CDR3 comprises 16 residues. Germline CDR1 reads SGHAT; CDR2 reads FQNNGV. The DNA for the CDR3 is TGTGCCAGCAACTTACCTGTAACAGGGGTTTACAATGAGCAGTTCTTC. Its translation is CASNLPVTGVYNEQFF.